The entry below describes one T cell receptor beta chain. This sample is drawn from a study of blood T cell repertoires in COVID-19. Symptom resolution, clearance, or two negative PCRs marked the recovered donors of Cohort 3. V was pared by 3 bases and J by 2 bases, with 10 bases between. The CDR3 runs to 14 residues. Germline V gives CDR1 WNHNN, CDR2 SYGVQD (reference sequence). This table comes from immunoSEQ multiplex PCR, and its TCRdb copy is limited to in-frame clones, with some not included. The sample has 490,000 or so clones, 88% seen once. Sequencing was done on a sample of PBMCs or T cells enriched from blood (not recorded which). This sequence joins TRBV10-1 and TRBJ1-2, with D unresolved. This sequence originates from a woman aged 35 to 49 who had recovered from COVID-19. The CDR3 is CASSDSGLNYGYTF. The DNA of the CDR3 is TGCGCCAGCAGTGACTCCGGACTCAACTATGGCTACACCTTC.